These T cell receptor beta chains were read from a single sample in a study of cytomegalovirus exposure and HLA in healthy donors. Profiling relied on immunoSEQ multiplex PCR, and the TCRdb table lists in-frame clones only, not all of them. With roughly 39,000 clones in the sample, the ten largest clones hold less than 1.5%. What was sequenced was PBMCs. Receptors were obtained from a man under 40 in good health and CMV-seronegative. CDR3s include the opening cysteine and the closing phenylalanine or tryptophan. Fields, in order: J gene, V gene, D gene, CDR3 protein, CDR3 DNA. A D gene is named only where the DNA matches it firmly.

TRBJ1-1 | TRBV5-4 | NA | CASSGPGLKNTEAFF | TGTGCCAGCAGCGGTCCGGGTCTCAAGAACACTGAAGCTTTCTTT
TRBJ2-3 | TRBV18 | NA | CASSPLSTDTQYF | TGTGCCAGCTCACCCCTTAGCACAGATACGCAGTATTTT
TRBJ1-5 | TRBV30 | TRBD1 | CAWSSIKVGGASQPQHF | TGTGCCTGGAGTAGTATTAAAGTAGGGGGCGCGAGTCAGCCCCAGCATTTT
TRBJ2-1 | TRBV4-2 | NA | CASSQDSSGSYNEQFF | TGTGCCAGCAGCCAAGATTCGTCGGGATCCTACAATGAGCAGTTCTTC
TRBJ2-3 | TRBV5-1 | NA | CASSSEGRGTDTQYF | TGCGCCAGCAGCTCCGAGGGTAGGGGCACAGATACGCAGTATTTT
TRBJ2-5 | TRBV28 | TRBD1 | CASSLSGQAQETQYF | TGTGCCAGCAGTCTAAGTGGACAGGCCCAAGAGACCCAGTACTTC
TRBJ2-5 | TRBV5-1 | TRBD1 | CASSLVAGGQETQYF | TGCGCCAGCAGCTTGGTCGCAGGGGGCCAAGAGACCCAGTACTTC
TRBJ2-7 | TRBV4-1 | TRBD2 | CASSQIAGTGVEQYF | TGCGCCAGCAGCCAAATAGCGGGAACTGGAGTCGAGCAGTACTTC
TRBJ1-5 | TRBV19 | TRBD1 | CASSIGGDRGNQPQHF | TGTGCCAGTAGTATAGGGGGGGACAGGGGCAATCAGCCCCAGCATTTT
TRBJ1-6 | TRBV6-5 | NA | CASSYSTGSYNSPLHF | TGTGCCAGCAGTTATTCGACGGGATCCTATAATTCACCCCTCCACTTT
TRBJ1-1 | TRBV6-5 | NA | CASLRAGQRTEAFF | TGTGCCAGCCTCCGGGCAGGGCAACGGACTGAAGCTTTCTTT
TRBJ2-7 | TRBV15 | TRBD1 | CATSRVTGTGSYEQYF | TGTGCCACCAGCAGAGTGACAGGGACAGGGTCCTACGAGCAGTACTTC
TRBJ2-5 | TRBV7-2 | NA | CASSLGQGPRTQYF | TGTGCCAGCAGCTTAGGGCAGGGTCCGAGGACCCAGTACTTC
TRBJ1-2 | TRBV4-2 | NA | CASSQAGRAGNYGYTF | TGTGCCAGCAGCCAAGCCGGCAGGGCAGGGAACTATGGCTACACCTTC
TRBJ2-7 | TRBV4-2 | TRBD1 | CASSQPSGGPGEQYF | TGTGCCAGCAGCCAACCTTCAGGGGGACCCGGCGAGCAGTACTTC
TRBJ2-7 | TRBV5-1 | NA | CASSKDWQYREQYF | TGCGCCAGCAGCAAGGACTGGCAGTATCGCGAGCAGTACTTC
TRBJ1-1 | TRBV4-1 | TRBD1 | CASSQRTGETEAFF | TGCGCCAGCAGCCAAAGGACAGGGGAGACTGAAGCTTTCTTT
TRBJ2-3 | TRBV7-2 | NA | CASSLRPYTQYF | TGTGCCAGCAGCTTGCGCCCGTATACGCAGTATTTT